This TCR beta chain came from a study of blood T cell repertoires in COVID-19. On the study more broadly: The United States, Italy and Spain supplied acute and convalescent COVID-19 samples. The analysed material was cDNA or gDNA that came from T cells, B-cell-depleted T cells, or PBMCs.

Sequenced by immunoSEQ multiplex PCR; TCRdb stores in-frame clones only, minus some. This sample has some 130,000 clones, with approximately 80% found just once. Source material: peripheral blood. This sequence was found in a human donor in a cohort sampled during active COVID-19.

The CDR3 is CASSSASGGAVEQFF. Written as DNA, the CDR3 is TGCGCCAGCAGCTCAGCTAGCGGGGGGGCCGTTGAGCAGTTCTTC. The rearrangement joins TRBV5-1 to TRBJ2-1; 12 nucleotides line up with TRBD2. The CDR3 sequence is 15 residues long. Trimming cost V 3 bases and J 9 bases; bases outside gene matches: 7. Germline V gene sequence: CDR1 SGHRS, CDR2 YFSETQ.